This is a list of T cell receptor beta chains from one sample in a study of cytomegalovirus exposure and HLA in healthy donors. Using immunoSEQ multiplex PCR, the repertoire was profiled, and TCRdb retains in-frame clones only, with some absent. This table has about 120,000 clones, roughly 15% appearing once. Sequenced material: PBMCs. Receptors originate from a young woman in good health and CMV-seronegative. Each CDR3 is given with its conserved first and last residue. A D gene is named only where the DNA matches it firmly. Where a row states a size, it is once, few, many or the class of an expanded clone; other rows omit it.

clone size: few; D gene: TRBD1; J gene: TRBJ1-6; V gene: TRBV15; CDR3 protein: CATSRDRRGRSPLHF; CDR3 DNA: TGTGCCACCAGCAGAGATCGAAGGGGGCGATCACCCCTCCACTTT
clone size: NA; D gene: NA; J gene: TRBJ2-1; V gene: TRBV5-4; CDR3 protein: CASRWGDNEQFF; CDR3 DNA: TGTGCCAGCAGATGGGGAGACAATGAGCAGTTCTTC
clone size: NA; D gene: TRBD1; J gene: TRBJ1-1; V gene: TRBV7-6; CDR3 protein: CASSLGQEGMNTEAFF; CDR3 DNA: TGTGCCAGCAGCCTCGGACAGGAAGGGATGAACACTGAAGCTTTCTTT
clone size: NA; D gene: TRBD1; J gene: TRBJ1-1; V gene: TRBV6-5; CDR3 protein: CASSYRGTGRNTEAFF; CDR3 DNA: TGTGCCAGCAGTTACCGAGGGACAGGGAGAAACACTGAAGCTTTCTTT
clone size: NA; D gene: TRBD1; J gene: TRBJ1-3; V gene: TRBV7-3; CDR3 protein: CASSAQGEPWSTIYF; CDR3 DNA: TGTGCCAGCAGCGCACAGGGGGAACCTTGGTCCACCATATATTTT
clone size: few; D gene: TRBD1; J gene: TRBJ1-5; V gene: TRBV28; CDR3 protein: CASSRSRQGASNQPQHF; CDR3 DNA: TGTGCCAGCAGCCGGAGTCGACAGGGGGCAAGCAATCAGCCCCAGCATTTT
clone size: NA; D gene: NA; J gene: TRBJ2-1; V gene: TRBV5-1; CDR3 protein: CASSSARVVAKITSYNEQFF; CDR3 DNA: TGCGCCAGCAGCTCGGCGCGGGTAGTAGCAAAGATTACCTCCTACAATGAGCAGTTCTTC
clone size: few; D gene: NA; J gene: TRBJ2-7; V gene: TRBV4-2; CDR3 protein: CASSHGHPYEQYF; CDR3 DNA: TGTGCCAGCAGCCATGGGCACCCCTACGAGCAGTACTTC
clone size: few; D gene: TRBD1; J gene: TRBJ2-3; V gene: TRBV19; CDR3 protein: CASTGQGLSTDTQYF; CDR3 DNA: TGTGCCAGTACCGGACAGGGCCTGTCCACAGATACGCAGTATTTT
clone size: few; D gene: TRBD1; J gene: TRBJ1-1; V gene: TRBV5-1; CDR3 protein: CASSPGQGGTEAFF; CDR3 DNA: TGCGCCAGCAGCCCAGGACAGGGTGGGACTGAAGCTTTCTTT
clone size: few; D gene: TRBD1; J gene: TRBJ2-5; V gene: TRBV9; CDR3 protein: CASSEQGARETQYF; CDR3 DNA: TGTGCCAGCAGCGAACAGGGGGCCCGCGAGACCCAGTACTTC
clone size: few; D gene: NA; J gene: TRBJ2-2; V gene: TRBV21-1; CDR3 protein: CASSKRCTGEPETGELFF; CDR3 DNA: TGTGCCAGCAGCAAAAGATGTACAGGGGAGCCCGAAACCGGGGAGCTGTTTTTT
clone size: NA; D gene: NA; J gene: TRBJ2-5; V gene: TRBV30; CDR3 protein: CAWSVGGGLPRTQYF; CDR3 DNA: TGTGCCTGGAGTGTAGGGGGGGGGCTGCCGCGGACCCAGTACTTC
clone size: few; D gene: TRBD1; J gene: TRBJ2-2; V gene: TRBV15; CDR3 protein: CATSRDARTGGWDTGELFF; CDR3 DNA: TGTGCCACCAGCAGAGATGCTCGGACAGGGGGTTGGGACACCGGGGAGCTGTTTTTT
clone size: NA; D gene: TRBD1; J gene: TRBJ2-4; V gene: TRBV11-2; CDR3 protein: CASSTRQGNIQYF; CDR3 DNA: TGTGCCAGCAGCACCCGACAGGGGAACATTCAGTACTTC
clone size: NA; D gene: TRBD2; J gene: TRBJ2-3; V gene: TRBV30; CDR3 protein: CAWSGDVGTTDTQYF; CDR3 DNA: TGTGCCTGGAGTGGGGATGTAGGGACTACGGATACGCAGTATTTT
clone size: NA; D gene: NA; J gene: TRBJ2-7; V gene: TRBV5-1; CDR3 protein: CASSLQGDEQYF; CDR3 DNA: TGCGCCAGCAGCTTACAGGGTGACGAGCAGTACTTC
clone size: few; D gene: NA; J gene: TRBJ2-3; V gene: TRBV19; CDR3 protein: CASSGTRSGTDTQYF; CDR3 DNA: TGTGCCAGTAGTGGAACTAGATCTGGCACAGATACGCAGTATTTT
clone size: NA; D gene: TRBD1; J gene: TRBJ2-7; V gene: TRBV6-6; CDR3 protein: CASTYRDRGYEQYF; CDR3 DNA: TGTGCCAGCACCTACCGGGACAGGGGGTACGAGCAGTACTTC
clone size: NA; D gene: NA; J gene: TRBJ1-1; V gene: TRBV6-5; CDR3 protein: CASRTRRNTEAFF; CDR3 DNA: TGTGCCAGCAGGACAAGAAGGAACACTGAAGCTTTCTTT
clone size: NA; D gene: NA; J gene: TRBJ2-1; V gene: TRBV6-4; CDR3 protein: CASRRMAGDYNEQFF; CDR3 DNA: TGTGCCAGCAGGCGAATGGCAGGGGACTACAATGAGCAGTTCTTC
clone size: few; D gene: NA; J gene: TRBJ1-2; V gene: TRBV14; CDR3 protein: CASSQVGGLDGYTF; CDR3 DNA: TGTGCCAGCAGCCAAGTTGGGGGGTTGGATGGCTACACCTTC
clone size: once; D gene: NA; J gene: TRBJ1-1; V gene: TRBV9; CDR3 protein: CASSPTAGRTEAFF; CDR3 DNA: TGTGCCAGCAGCCCTACCGCGGGACGCACTGAAGCTTTCTTT
clone size: medium-sized; D gene: TRBD2; J gene: TRBJ2-1; V gene: TRBV6-4; CDR3 protein: CASSDSLAGGIGQQFF; CDR3 DNA: TGTGCCAGCAGTGACTCACTAGCGGGAGGTATAGGGCAGCAGTTCTTC
clone size: NA; D gene: NA; J gene: TRBJ1-3; V gene: TRBV30; CDR3 protein: CAWSLIAADTIYF; CDR3 DNA: TGTGCCTGGAGCCTAATCGCAGCGGACACCATATATTTT
clone size: few; D gene: NA; J gene: TRBJ2-1; V gene: TRBV27; CDR3 protein: CASSLNRVVVEQFF; CDR3 DNA: TGTGCCAGCAGTTTAAACAGGGTAGTGGTTGAGCAGTTCTTC
clone size: NA; D gene: NA; J gene: TRBJ2-1; V gene: TRBV27; CDR3 protein: CASSLSGSSYNEQFF; CDR3 DNA: TGTGCCAGCAGTTTATCCGGGAGCTCCTACAATGAGCAGTTCTTC
clone size: few; D gene: NA; J gene: TRBJ2-4; V gene: TRBV14; CDR3 protein: CASSQGPGVQYF; CDR3 DNA: TGTGCCAGCAGCCAAGGTCCGGGGGTTCAGTACTTC
clone size: few; D gene: TRBD2; J gene: TRBJ2-5; V gene: TRBV2; CDR3 protein: CASLLAEIQETQYF; CDR3 DNA: TGTGCCAGTTTACTAGCGGAGATCCAAGAGACCCAGTACTTC
clone size: few; D gene: NA; J gene: TRBJ2-1; V gene: TRBV7-8; CDR3 protein: CASSLRAYNEQFF; CDR3 DNA: TGTGCCAGCAGCTTGAGGGCTTACAATGAGCAGTTCTTC
clone size: few; D gene: NA; J gene: TRBJ2-3; V gene: TRBV14; CDR3 protein: CASSFYGTSTDTQYF; CDR3 DNA: TGTGCCAGCAGCTTTTACGGGACTAGCACAGATACGCAGTATTTT
clone size: few; D gene: TRBD2; J gene: TRBJ2-5; V gene: TRBV27; CDR3 protein: CASSQTSGGPQETQYF; CDR3 DNA: TGTGCCAGCAGCCAGACTAGCGGGGGGCCGCAAGAGACCCAGTACTTC
clone size: NA; D gene: TRBD1; J gene: TRBJ1-5; V gene: TRBV4-1; CDR3 protein: CASSRTDRGGQPQHF; CDR3 DNA: TGCGCCAGCAGCCGCACCGACAGGGGAGGTCAGCCCCAGCATTTT
clone size: NA; D gene: TRBD1; J gene: TRBJ1-2; V gene: TRBV29-1; CDR3 protein: CSVDMTGGEGYTF; CDR3 DNA: TGCAGCGTTGATATGACAGGGGGCGAAGGCTACACCTTC
clone size: NA; D gene: TRBD2; J gene: TRBJ2-7; V gene: TRBV10-3; CDR3 protein: CAISRAGTSGYEQYF; CDR3 DNA: TGTGCCATCAGCCGCGCGGGGACTAGCGGCTACGAGCAGTACTTC
clone size: few; D gene: NA; J gene: TRBJ2-7; V gene: TRBV4-3; CDR3 protein: CASSQGTTYEQYF; CDR3 DNA: TGCGCCAGCAGCCAAGGAACTACCTACGAGCAGTACTTC
clone size: few; D gene: NA; J gene: TRBJ1-4; V gene: TRBV5-4; CDR3 protein: CASSFKTAWDEKLFF; CDR3 DNA: TGTGCCAGCAGCTTCAAGACAGCCTGGGATGAAAAACTGTTTTTT
clone size: NA; D gene: NA; J gene: TRBJ2-7; V gene: TRBV28; CDR3 protein: CASSYRSGPRNEQYF; CDR3 DNA: TGTGCCAGCAGCTACCGATCAGGGCCGCGGAACGAGCAGTACTTC
clone size: NA; D gene: NA; J gene: TRBJ1-1; V gene: TRBV28; CDR3 protein: CASRGAGRSNTEAFF; CDR3 DNA: TGTGCCAGCCGAGGGGCAGGGAGGTCGAACACTGAAGCTTTCTTT
clone size: few; D gene: TRBD1; J gene: TRBJ2-3; V gene: TRBV6-6; CDR3 protein: CASSPGQETDTQYF; CDR3 DNA: TGTGCCAGCAGTCCAGGACAGGAAACAGATACGCAGTATTTT
clone size: once; D gene: NA; J gene: TRBJ2-5; V gene: TRBV19; CDR3 protein: CASSGRGMEETQYF; CDR3 DNA: TGTGCCAGTAGTGGGAGGGGGATGGAGGAGACCCAGTACTTC
clone size: few; D gene: NA; J gene: TRBJ2-7; V gene: TRBV7-9; CDR3 protein: CASSLGGREERYEQYF; CDR3 DNA: TGTGCCAGCAGCTTAGGGGGCAGGGAGGAACGATACGAGCAGTACTTC
clone size: NA; D gene: NA; J gene: TRBJ1-1; V gene: TRBV7-2; CDR3 protein: CASSLARGEAFF; CDR3 DNA: TGTGCCAGCAGCTTAGCGCGGGGGGAAGCTTTCTTT
clone size: few; D gene: NA; J gene: TRBJ2-7; V gene: TRBV6-1; CDR3 protein: CASSATGKGAYEQYF; CDR3 DNA: TGTGCCAGCAGCGCTACAGGGAAAGGCGCCTACGAGCAGTACTTC
clone size: few; D gene: NA; J gene: TRBJ2-2; V gene: TRBV27; CDR3 protein: CASRLSAPSGELFF; CDR3 DNA: TGTGCCAGCAGGTTATCGGCCCCCTCCGGGGAGCTGTTTTTT
clone size: NA; D gene: TRBD2; J gene: TRBJ2-3; V gene: TRBV28; CDR3 protein: CASNPRTATSGRPDTQYF; CDR3 DNA: TGTGCCAGCAACCCCCGGACAGCCACTAGCGGGAGACCAGATACGCAGTATTTT
clone size: NA; D gene: NA; J gene: TRBJ2-7; V gene: TRBV9; CDR3 protein: CASSVGGDLGGYEQYF; CDR3 DNA: TGTGCCAGCAGCGTAGGGGGGGACCTCGGAGGGTACGAGCAGTACTTC
clone size: NA; D gene: TRBD2; J gene: TRBJ2-1; V gene: TRBV5-4; CDR3 protein: CASSHSQRGPMGDEQFF; CDR3 DNA: TGTGCCAGCAGCCATTCCCAGCGGGGTCCTATGGGGGATGAGCAGTTCTTC
clone size: NA; D gene: NA; J gene: TRBJ1-2; V gene: TRBV9; CDR3 protein: CASSVDGGDGYGYTF; CDR3 DNA: TGTGCCAGCAGCGTAGATGGGGGGGACGGCTATGGCTACACCTTC
clone size: NA; D gene: NA; J gene: TRBJ2-7; V gene: TRBV7-8; CDR3 protein: CASSSIVTGRGEQYF; CDR3 DNA: TGTGCCAGCAGCTCCATTGTCACAGGTAGAGGCGAGCAGTACTTC
clone size: NA; D gene: TRBD1; J gene: TRBJ1-4; V gene: TRBV13; CDR3 protein: CASSSGTGSEKLFF; CDR3 DNA: TGTGCCAGCAGTTCCGGGACAGGGAGTGAAAAACTGTTTTTT
clone size: few; D gene: NA; J gene: TRBJ1-2; V gene: TRBV28; CDR3 protein: CASSFGFDYGYTF; CDR3 DNA: TGTGCCAGCAGTTTCGGGTTTGACTATGGCTACACCTTC
clone size: NA; D gene: NA; J gene: TRBJ2-5; V gene: TRBV30; CDR3 protein: CAWSFVAETQYF; CDR3 DNA: TGTGCCTGGAGTTTCGTTGCGGAGACCCAGTACTTC
clone size: NA; D gene: NA; J gene: TRBJ1-2; V gene: TRBV30; CDR3 protein: CAWSVSGVSVYGYTF; CDR3 DNA: TGTGCCTGGAGTGTATCGGGGGTGTCCGTCTATGGCTACACCTTC
clone size: few; D gene: NA; J gene: TRBJ1-1; V gene: TRBV18; CDR3 protein: CASSPTVMNTEAFF; CDR3 DNA: TGTGCCAGCTCACCGACTGTGATGAACACTGAAGCTTTCTTT
clone size: few; D gene: NA; J gene: TRBJ1-2; V gene: TRBV6-5; CDR3 protein: CASSYSRGNYGYTF; CDR3 DNA: TGTGCCAGCAGTTACTCTCGGGGGAACTATGGCTACACCTTC
clone size: NA; D gene: NA; J gene: TRBJ2-7; V gene: TRBV7-3; CDR3 protein: CASSLQDRGEQYF; CDR3 DNA: TGTGCCAGCAGCTTGCAGGATAGGGGCGAGCAGTACTTC